Listed here are 27 T cell receptor beta chains from one sample, sequenced in a study of early T cells in non-severe SARS-CoV-2 infection. TCRdb reanalysed the 5' RACE reads using MiXCR and keeps one entry per CDR3 protein. The repertoire holds about 11,000 distinct CDR3 sequences, with 4% to 5.5% as singletons. The sequencing sample was made of whole blood. All receptors come from an adult who was a healthcare worker with PCR-confirmed SARS-CoV-2 infection or an uninfected control (not recorded which).

The CDR3: CASSLVAGTTEAFF. CDR3 coding DNA: TGTGCCAGCAGCTTAGTCGCAGGGACCACTGAAGCTTTCTTT. V and J are TRBV7-3 and TRBJ1-1; D may be TRBD1 (5 bases). The length of the CDR3 is 14 residues. Trimming shortened V by 2 bases and J by 4 bases, and 11 bases separated the two germline ends. Germline V gene data show CDR1 as SGHTA and CDR2 as FQGTGA.

This clonotype occurred many times. Because the CDR3's place on the DNA is in doubt, the DNA is left out and the CDR3 is given as listed by TCRdb. The chain uses TRBV24-1 and TRBJ1-6; the table assigns TRBD1, which was not confirmed against the DNA. A total of 24 residues make up the CDR3, ends included. Germline-derived CDR1 and CDR2 are KGHDR and SFDVKD. The chain's CDR3 is CATLGIPPPLWERDQAHCDATLHF.

This clonotype was observed at least ten times. The chain recombines TRBV20-1 with TRBJ1-2, with 7 nucleotides matching TRBD1. Germline CDR1 is DFQATT and CDR2 is SNEGSKA (reference sequence). The CDR3 consists of 19 residues. V shed 6 bases, J shed 4 bases, and the junction held 26 bases outside the gene matches. CDR3 nucleotide sequence: TGCAGTGCAAGTAGACCTATTCCAAGGAGACAGGGAATAGGCTATGGCTACACCTTC. This translates into CSASRPIPRRQGIGYGYTF.

The table lists this clonotype with many counts. The chain joins TRBV5-1 to TRBJ1-5; D uncertain. The CDR3 length is 16 residues. The germline V gene has CDR1 SGHRS and CDR2 YFSETQ. With 0 bases removed from V and 0 bases from J, the gap between germline ends came to 10 bases. Here the CDR3 DNA reads TGCGCCAGCAGCTTGGGGACGGGCCATAGCAATCAGCCCCAGCATTTT. Translated: CASSLGTGHSNQPQHF.

This clonotype was seen a handful of times. The CDR3, as DNA: TGCGCCAGCGCTTCGGCAGCTGGTGACGGGGAGCTGTTTTTT. Amino acid sequence: CASASAAGDGELFF. The chain couples TRBV5-1 to TRBJ2-2; no clear D gene. CDR3 size: 14 residues. The V end was cut by 7 bases, the J end by 7 bases, with 17 bases between. The germline gives CDR1 SGHRS, CDR2 YFSETQ.

By sample share, this clonotype is medium-sized. The chain has TRBV27 and TRBJ2-6; D is unclear. Germline values: CDR1 MNHEY, CDR2 SMNVEV (reference sequence). V dropped 6 bases and J dropped 3 bases, with 9 bases sitting between them. This CDR3 has 14 residues. CDR3 loop: CASSQNNGANVLTF. CDR3 coding DNA: TGTGCCAGCAGCCAAAACAATGGGGCCAACGTCCTGACTTTC.

This clonotype is classed as medium-sized. This chain joins TRBV14 and TRBJ1-2, with D perhaps TRBD1 (6 bases). This CDR3 comprises 15 residues. The V and J ends lost 1 base and 5 bases respectively, with 14 bases between them. The germline V gene encodes CDR1 SGHDN and CDR2 FVKESK. CDR3 DNA sequence: TGTGCCAGCAGCCAAGTGGGGGGCCTTGGGTATGGCTACACCTTC. Protein sequence: CASSQVGGLGYGYTF.

The CDR3 bases are TGTGCCAGCAGCGGAAACAGGGGAGTCACCGGGGAGCTGTTTTTT. It codes for CASSGNRGVTGELFF. The chain recombines TRBV11-3 with TRBJ2-2; 7 bases fit TRBD1. Losses at the gene ends were 5 bases for V and 4 bases for J; bases not matched to a gene: 7. The CDR3 totals 15 residues. Germline V lookup: CDR1 SGHNT, CDR2 YENEEA.

This clonotype was counted only a few times. The V and J genes are TRBV7-9 and TRBJ2-3; TRBD2 aligns across 8 bases. CDR1 is SEHNR, CDR2 FQNEAQ, per germline (reference sequence). This CDR3 has 17 amino acids. J lost 6 bases, V lost 0 bases, and 11 bases had no gene match. The CDR3 coding sequence is TGTGCCAGCAGCTTAGCGCTAGCGGGCCGACTTCGGGATACGCAGTATTTT. Its translation is CASSLALAGRLRDTQYF.

The CDR3 nucleotides are TGTGCCAGCAACGACAGGGTCTATGGCTACACCTTC. This translates into CASNDRVYGYTF. The J gene is TRBJ1-2, the V gene TRBV6-6; 7 bases map to TRBD1. V trimming: 7 bases; J trimming: 4 bases; junction bases outside the gene matches: 3. Germline CDR1 is MNHNY and CDR2 is SVGAGI (reference sequence). The length of the CDR3 is 12 residues.

This clonotype was observed at least ten times. The gene calls are TRBV15 and TRBJ1-4; D gene unclear. V lost 0 bases, J lost 8 bases, and 10 bases lay in between. Per germline, CDR1 LNHNV and CDR2 YYDKDF (reference sequence). The CDR3 loop spans 14 amino acids. CDR3 DNA sequence: TGTGCCACCAGCAGAGATCAACGAGCAGAAAAACTGTTTTTT. Protein: CATSRDQRAEKLFF. The full variable domain, rest sourced from reference TRBV15 and TRBJ1-4, is DAMVIQNPRYQVTQFGKPVTLSCSQTLNHNVMYWYQQKSSQAPKLLFHYYDKDFNNEADTPDNFQSRRPNTSFCFLDIRSPGLGDTAMYLCATSRDQRAEKLFFGSGTQLSVL.

By share of the sample, this clonotype is medium-sized (0.01 to 0.1%). The V gene is TRBV20-1, the J gene TRBJ1-5; 7 nucleotides agree with TRBD1. In germline, CDR1 is DFQATT, CDR2 SNEGSKA (reference sequence). The CDR3 runs 16 residues. Trimming removed 3 bases from V and 1 base from J; junction bases left unmatched: 9. In DNA form, the CDR3 reads TGCAGTGCTAGGGACAGGCACCCACAGAGCAATCAGCCCCAGCATTTT. It specifies CSARDRHPQSNQPQHF.

In its sample, this clonotype is medium-sized. This rearrangement joins TRBV18 to TRBJ2-3; 10 bases are a match to TRBD2. V was pared by 4 bases and J by 3 bases, with 4 bases of the junction left unmatched. The CDR3 runs 15 residues. CDR1 and CDR2 (germline): KGHSH, LQKENI. CDR3 in DNA: TGTGCCAGCTCACAAGGACTAGCGGTGACAGATACGCAGTATTTT. Residues: CASSQGLAVTDTQYF. Supplemented by reference TRBV18 and TRBJ2-3, the full variable domain reads NAGVMQNPRHLVRRRGQEARLRCSPMKGHSHVYWYRQLPEEGLKFMVYLQKENIIDESGMPKERFSAEFPKEGPSILRIQQVVRGDSAAYFCASSQGLAVTDTQYFGPGTRLTVL.

This clonotype qualifies as medium-sized (0.01 to 0.1%). CDR3 DNA: TGTGCCAGCAGCCTGAGGGGGATCAACTATGGCTACACCTTC. It yields the protein CASSLRGINYGYTF. The chain recombines TRBV11-1 with TRBJ1-2, with D perhaps matching TRBD1 (6 bases). The length of the CDR3 is 14 residues. CDR1 SGHAT and CDR2 FQDESV come from the germline V gene (reference sequence). Deletions cut 5 bases from V and 2 bases from J, with 12 bases between.

This clonotype appeared many times. V usage is TRBV11-2 and J usage is TRBJ2-1; 7 bases align to TRBD2. CDR3 length: 15 residues. V dropped 4 bases and J dropped 12; count of bases not matched to a gene: 15. The germline gives CDR1 SGHAT, CDR2 FQNNGV. The CDR3 protein is CASSSTRGGIMVQFF. CDR3 nucleotides: TGTGCCAGCAGCTCCACGCGCGGGGGTATAATGGTGCAGTTCTTC.

This clonotype has ten or more counts. This chain uses TRBV14 with TRBJ1-1; D may be TRBD1 (5 bases). There are 12 residues in the CDR3. Trimming cost V 6 bases and J 3 bases, with 8 bases left between them. Germline V lookup: CDR1 SGHDN, CDR2 FVKESK. This chain's CDR3 is CASRGLHTEAFF. In DNA form, the CDR3 reads TGTGCCAGCAGGGGACTTCACACTGAAGCTTTCTTT.

This clonotype occurred many times. The chain joins TRBV4-1 to TRBJ2-1, with a tentative D call TRBD1 (7 bases). V was clipped by 2 bases and J by 7 bases, with 12 bases between them. Germline loops: CDR1 MGHRA, CDR2 YSYEKL. The CDR3 consists of 14 residues. Here the CDR3 DNA reads TGCGCCAGCAGCCAACAACAGGGGAGGAATGAGCAGTTCTTC. The encoded protein is CASSQQQGRNEQFF.

CDR3 DNA: TGCAGTGCTAACCTCGGGATGCGGGACAGGAGGGACGATGAGCAGTTCTTC. It codes for CSANLGMRDRRDDEQFF. The genes are TRBV20-1 and TRBJ2-1; 8 bases agree with TRBD1. Germline lookup yields CDR1 DFQATT and CDR2 SNEGSKA (reference sequence). V trimming: 4 bases; J trimming: 8 bases; junction bases outside the gene matches: 19. The CDR3 length is 17 residues.

In this sample, this clonotype turned up a few times. The genes are TRBV5-1 and TRBJ1-4; D not resolved. V was trimmed by 2 bases and J by 7 bases, leaving 9 bases between them. The CDR3 has 13 residues. The germline gives CDR1 SGHRS, CDR2 YFSETQ. CDR3 bases: TGCGCCAGCAGCTTAGGGTTAGGTGAAAAACTGTTTTTT. This codes for CASSLGLGEKLFF.

This clonotype was detected ten times or more. The rearrangement uses TRBV6-6 and TRBJ2-7; TRBD1 matches at 11 bases. In germline, CDR1 is MNHNY, CDR2 SVGAGI (reference sequence). There are 16 residues in the CDR3. The ends lost 1 base at V and 2 bases at J; junction bases unmatched: 4. The CDR3 region is CASSYFPDRGPYEQYF. The CDR3 DNA sequence: TGTGCCAGCAGTTACTTCCCGGACAGGGGGCCCTACGAGCAGTACTTC.

This clonotype is medium-sized by share. The V call is TRBV12-3 or TRBV12-4, the J call TRBJ1-1, with 7 bases matching TRBD1. CDR3 length: 14 amino acids. V shed 1 base and J 1 base; nucleotides not matched to a gene: 0. As DNA, the CDR3 is TGTGCCAGCAGTTTAGGACAGGGGAACACTGAAGCTTTCTTT. Encoded protein: CASSLGQGNTEAFF.

This clonotype was seen ten or more times. This chain connects TRBV28 to TRBJ2-5; D not resolved. Germline CDR1 and CDR2: MDHEN and SYDVKM. The CDR3 length is 16 residues. V lost 7 bases, J lost 0 bases, and 18 bases lay in between. For the CDR3, the DNA is TGTGCCAGCACCAAACCTGGGTCCCCCCACCAAGAGACCCAGTACTTC. As protein: CASTKPGSPHQETQYF.

This clonotype was seen at least ten times. The chain recombines TRBV2 with TRBJ2-1; weak D call: TRBD2 (6 bases). The V gene's germline CDR1 is SNHLY and CDR2 FYNNEI. The CDR3 runs 16 residues. With 6 bases removed from V and 0 bases from J, the gap between germline ends came to 15 bases. This CDR3 is CASRATYSGSYNEQFF. In DNA form, the CDR3 reads TGTGCCAGCAGGGCAACCTATAGCGGCTCCTACAATGAGCAGTTCTTC.

This clonotype was counted ten times or more. This rearrangement joins TRBV7-2 to TRBJ1-5; 8 nucleotides line up with TRBD1. The CDR3 has 17 residues. Unmatched junction bases numbered 12, after V lost 1 base and J lost 7 bases. From germline, CDR1 is SGHTA and CDR2 FQGNSA. CDR3 bases: TGTGCCAGCAGCTTAGATCGGTCAGGGGGCGGTAGGCAGCCCCAGCATTTT. Its protein is CASSLDRSGGGRQPQHF.

This clonotype was seen a few times. The CDR3 region has the DNA TGTGCCAGCAGCTTAATAGCGGAGGACACAGATACGCAGTATTTT. The encoded protein is CASSLIAEDTDTQYF. This chain uses TRBV7-9 with TRBJ2-3; tentative D call: TRBD2 (6 bases). CDR1 and CDR2 from the germline V gene are SEHNR and FQNEAQ (reference sequence). The CDR3 spans 15 residues. V gave up 2 bases and J gave up 2 bases, with 11 bases separating them. Based on the CDR3 plus reference TRBV7-9 and TRBJ2-3, the full variable domain is DTGVSQNPRHKITKRGQNVTFRCDPISEHNRLYWYRQTLGQGPEFLTYFQNEAQLEKSRLLSDRFSAERPKGSFSTLEIQRTEQGDSAMYLCASSLIAEDTDTQYFGPGTRLTVL.

This clonotype rates as medium-sized (0.01 to 0.1%). V and J are TRBV5-4 and TRBJ2-1; 7 bases line up with TRBD1. V lost 0 bases to trimming and J lost 4 bases; unmatched junction nucleotides: 4. Germline-derived CDR1 and CDR2 are SGHNT and YYREEE (reference sequence). This CDR3 region has 15 residues. The CDR3 nucleotides are TGTGCCAGCAGCTTGGCAGGGGGAACTTACAATGAGCAGTTCTTC. This codes for CASSLAGGTYNEQFF.

This clonotype was detected many times. This chain links TRBV12-3 or TRBV12-4 with TRBJ1-3; D is ambiguous. CDR3 length: 16 residues. V lost 5 bases, J lost 0 bases, and 14 bases lay in between. This CDR3 reads CASSPPWGGSGNTIYF. In DNA, the CDR3 is TGTGCCAGCAGTCCCCCTTGGGGTGGCTCTGGAAACACCATATATTTT.